This entry lists 26 T cell receptor beta chains sequenced from one sample in a study of prognosis after radiotherapy for stage I lung cancer. The TCR beta CDR3 region was amplified from genomic DNA, with two rounds of multiplex PCR being used for the amplification. First-round PCR amplification was performed with primers specific to each TRBV and TRBJ gene. From the multiplex PCR reads, TCRdb called clonotypes with MiXCR, one entry per CDR3 protein. The sample yields roughly 15,000 distinct CDR3 sequences, under 55% seen once. The source was PBMCs, collected before or after stereotactic body radiation therapy (not recorded which). The origin of the receptors is a donor aged 50 or older with non-small cell lung cancer.

This clonotype showed up just once. Given a much more abundant clone one base away, this may be a read error. The chain links TRBV15 to TRBJ2-5; 10 positions match TRBD2. Germline CDR1 is LNHNV and CDR2 is YYDKDF (reference sequence). The CDR3 extends over 17 amino acids. CDR3 residues: CSTSRERSGRASETQYF. Written as DNA, the CDR3 is TGTTCCACCAGCAGAGAGAGGAGCGGGAGGGCCTCAGAGACCCAGTACTTC. Based on the CDR3 plus reference TRBV15 and TRBJ2-5, the full variable domain is DAMVIQNPRYQVTQFGKPVTLSCSQTLNHNVMYWYQQKSSQAPKLLFHYYDKDFNNEADTPDNFQSRRPNTSFCFLDIRSPGLGDTAMYLCSTSRERSGRASETQYFGPGTRLLVL.

This clonotype was seen at least ten times. The chain couples TRBV24-1 to TRBJ2-5, with 7 positions matching TRBD2. The V gene's germline CDR1 is KGHDR and CDR2 SFDVKD. The CDR3 has 16 amino acids. The ends lost 3 bases at V and 5 bases at J; junction bases unmatched: 11. The CDR3, as DNA: TGTGCCACCAGTGATCGACCCTCTAGCGGAAAGGAGACCCAGTACTTC. Translation gives CATSDRPSSGKETQYF.

This sequence joins TRBV15 and TRBJ2-1; D gene uncertain. CDR1 and CDR2 (germline): LNHNV, YYDKDF (reference sequence). V was clipped by 2 bases and J by 9 bases, with 11 bases between them. This CDR3 is 13 amino acids long. CDR3 sequence reads: CATSRFMGGEQFF. As DNA, the CDR3 is TGTGCCACCAGCAGATTCATGGGTGGTGAGCAGTTCTTC.

Judged by abundance, this clonotype is medium-sized (0.01 to 0.1%). The CDR3 coding sequence is TGTGCCAGCAGTTTTCCTCCCGGGGAGCTGTTTTTT. Encoded protein: CASSFPPGELFF. The V and J genes are TRBV12-3 or TRBV12-4 and TRBJ2-2, with D hard to call. The V end was cut by 3 bases, the J end by 6 bases, with 5 bases between. The CDR3 sequence is 12 residues long.

The rearrangement joins TRBV7-3 to TRBJ1-1; D not certain. The CDR3 sequence is 13 residues long. V was pared by 2 bases and J by 1 base, with 5 bases between. The germline gives CDR1 SGHTA, CDR2 FQGTGA. As DNA, the CDR3 is TGTGCCAGCAGCTTATACGGGAACACTGAAGCTTTCTTT. As protein: CASSLYGNTEAFF.

As to this clonotype: This probably arose from a read error, given a far larger clone one base away. CDR3 nucleotides: TGTGCCAGCAGATCAAGAGGGGGCGCGTTTGGCTACACCTTC. Residues: CASRSRGGAFGYTF. This chain links TRBV6-8 with TRBJ1-2, with 7 bases that match TRBD1. This CDR3 comprises 14 residues. Germline loops: CDR1 MNHGY, CDR2 SAAAGT. V lost 6 bases and J lost 7; bases outside the gene matches: 11.

This rearrangement joins TRBV3-1 to TRBJ1-2; no clear D. The CDR3 is made up of 12 amino acids. V lost 2 bases and J lost 7, with 8 bases in between. Per germline, CDR1 LGHDT and CDR2 YNNKEL (reference sequence). The CDR3 coding sequence is TGTGCCAGCAGCCAAAATCAGCGTGGCTACACCTTC. Its translation: CASSQNQRGYTF.

This clonotype was counted ten times or more. The chain recombines TRBV6-1 with TRBJ2-5; no clear D gene. Trimming took 6 bases from V and 2 from J, leaving 10 bases between them. The germline V gene has CDR1 MNHNS and CDR2 SASEGT. The CDR3 is 13 amino acids. The CDR3 nucleotides read TGTGCCAGCAGACGACAAATACAAGAGACCCAGTACTTC. As protein: CASRRQIQETQYF.

As to this clonotype: This likely reflects a read error, since a far larger clone is one base away. The rearrangement joins TRBV6-4 to TRBJ2-3; D is ambiguous. The CDR3 has 12 residues. The V end was cut by 3 bases, the J end by 7 bases, with 8 bases between. The germline V gene encodes CDR1 MRHNA and CDR2 SNTAGT. The CDR3 DNA follows: TGTGCCAGCAGTGATATTAGGAATACGCAGTATTTT. Residues: CASSDIRNTQYF.

Points on this clonotype: Germline and junction disagree at one end, which may indicate a read error. V gene TRBV19 combines with J gene TRBJ2-3; TRBD1 agrees at 8 bases. Germline CDR1 is LNHDA and CDR2 is SQIVND (reference sequence). The CDR3 length is 15 residues. In DNA form, the CDR3 reads TGTGCCAGTAGTACAGCAGGGGGCTCCACAGATACGCAGTGTTTT. This sequence encodes CASSTAGGSTDTQCF.

This clonotype was seen only a few times. V and J are TRBV11-2 and TRBJ2-7; 7 bases line up with TRBD2. Germline assignment: CDR1 SGHAT and CDR2 FQNNGV. V lost 8 bases and J lost 5; bases outside the gene matches: 9. The CDR3 has 13 residues. The CDR3 nucleotides are TGTGCCAGCGGCTCGGGGCTAGCGGACGAGCAGTACTTC. As protein: CASGSGLADEQYF.

This clonotype was observed a single time. V usage is TRBV6-1 and J usage is TRBJ1-3, with D uncertain. Per the germline V gene, CDR1 is MNHNS and CDR2 is SASEGT. The CDR3 has 12 amino acids. Trimming removed 10 bases at V and 3 bases at J, with 10 bases between. The CDR3 DNA sequence: TGTGCCATCAGAGGGTTTGGAAACACCATATATTTT. Its protein is CAIRGFGNTIYF.

This clonotype was recorded many times. The genes are TRBV7-9 and TRBJ2-7, with a possible D match to TRBD1 (6 bases). The CDR3 runs 13 residues. V lost 4 bases and J 6 bases, leaving 13 bases between the germline ends. The germline V gene has CDR1 SEHNR and CDR2 FQNEAQ (reference sequence). CDR3 sequence: CASSSEGVGEQYF. CDR3 in DNA: TGTGCCAGCAGCTCCGAGGGGGTCGGCGAGCAGTACTTC.

A word on this clonotype: One base away lies a much larger clone, so this may be a sequencing read error. The J gene is TRBJ2-2, the V gene TRBV18; TRBD1 matches at 11 bases. Looked up from germline, CDR1 is KGHSH and CDR2 is LQKENI. This CDR3 is built from 17 residues. Trimming took 3 bases from V and 5 from J; bases not matched to a gene: 8. This CDR3 reads CASSPRTGTGGTGELFF. CDR3 bases: TGTGCCAGCTCACCCCGCACCGGGACAGGGGGTACCGGGGAGCTGTTTTTT.

This clonotype has at least ten counts. The chain couples TRBV6-5 to TRBJ2-3, with 7 positions matching TRBD1. CDR3 length: 15 residues. The germline V gene encodes CDR1 MNHEY and CDR2 SVGAGI. The V segment lost 2 bases and the J segment 0 bases; nucleotides outside the gene matches: 2. CDR3 sequence: CASSYGTASTDTQYF. CDR3 DNA sequence: TGTGCCAGCAGTTACGGGACAGCTAGCACAGATACGCAGTATTTT.

This clonotype was seen many times. The chain recombines TRBV28 with TRBJ1-1, with D possibly TRBD1 on 5 matching bases. CDR3 length: 17 residues. CDR1 and CDR2 (germline): MDHEN, SYDVKM. The V and J ends lost 6 bases and 0 bases respectively, with 20 bases between them. The CDR3 DNA follows: TGTGCCAGCAGCACTCTCGTAACAGGTAACATGAACACTGAAGCTTTCTTT. This sequence encodes CASSTLVTGNMNTEAFF. The whole variable domain, remainder taken from reference TRBV28 and TRBJ1-1, is DVKVTQSSRYLVKRTGEKVFLECVQDMDHENMFWYRQDPGLGLRLIYFSYDVKMKEKGDIPEGYSVSREKKERFSLILESASTNQTSMYLCASSTLVTGNMNTEAFFGQGTRLTVV.

This clonotype was picked up many times. The CDR3, as DNA: TGCAGTGCCCCCCGGACAGATTCGGCAGATACGCAGTATTTT. It specifies CSAPRTDSADTQYF. The gene calls are TRBV20-1 and TRBJ2-3, with D possibly TRBD1 on 6 matching bases. The CDR3 sequence is 14 residues long. Trimming removed 6 bases from V and 4 bases from J, with 17 bases in between. Germline V lookup: CDR1 DFQATT, CDR2 SNEGSKA (reference sequence).

J is TRBJ1-6 and V is TRBV28; D perhaps matches TRBD1 (6 bases). V lost 0 bases and J lost 3, with 9 bases in between. The CDR3 has 16 residues. Germline CDR1 MDHEN, CDR2 SYDVKM. CDR3 loop: CASSLCADSYNSPLHF. Written as DNA, the CDR3 is TGTGCCAGCAGTTTATGTGCGGACAGCTATAATTCACCCCTCCACTTT.

This clonotype was found many times. The V call is TRBV7-2, the J call TRBJ1-1, with 8 positions matching TRBD1. Germline V gene data show CDR1 as SGHTA and CDR2 as FQGNSA. The V and J ends lost 7 bases and 3 bases, in that order; junction bases with no gene match: 4. The CDR3 loop spans 13 amino acids. For the CDR3, the DNA is TGTGCCAGCACCTACAGGGGGTACACTGAAGCTTTCTTT. Translation: CASTYRGYTEAFF.

To note about this clonotype: This probably arose from a read error, given a far larger clone one base away. The rearrangement uses TRBV6-8 and TRBJ2-2; 8 bases fit TRBD2. V lost 10 bases, J lost 6 bases, and 13 bases stayed unmatched. Looked up from germline, CDR1 is MNHGY and CDR2 is SAAAGT. The CDR3 covers 15 residues. CDR3 in DNA: TGTGCCACTTCTTCGGGACTAGAGGTCGCCGGGGAGCTGTTTTTT. It yields the protein CATSSGLEVAGELFF.

By proportion, this clonotype is medium-sized. The chain has TRBV5-1 and TRBJ2-2, with 8 bases aligning to TRBD1. J gave up 3 bases and V 6 bases, and 4 bases lay outside the gene matches. The germline V gene encodes CDR1 SGHRS and CDR2 YFSETQ. The CDR3 is 14 residues long. CDR3 DNA sequence: TGCGCCAGCAAGGACAGGGCCGACACCGGGGAGCTGTTTTTT. Translated: CASKDRADTGELFF.

In this sample, this clonotype turned up many times. The chain employs TRBV12-3 or TRBV12-4 and TRBJ2-1, with TRBD1 matching over 8 bases. The trim removed 5 bases at V and 6 bases at J, leaving 6 bases unmatched. The CDR3 length is 14 residues. The CDR3 DNA is TGTGCCAGCAGTCAACTCGACAGGGGCAATGAGCAGTTCTTC. The encoded protein is CASSQLDRGNEQFF.

This clonotype was counted only a few times. It may be a read error: a sequence one base away is much more abundant. The DNA of the CDR3 is TGTGCCAGCAGTGTGGGGGGAGTCTATGAAAAACTGTTTTTT. This sequence encodes CASSVGGVYEKLFF. The J gene is TRBJ1-4, the V gene TRBV2; D perhaps matches TRBD1 (5 bases). Trimming removed 4 bases at V and 6 bases at J, with 12 bases between. Germline lookup yields CDR1 SNHLY and CDR2 FYNNEI. This CDR3 is 14 amino acids long.

Comment on this clonotype: The junction departs from germline at one end; a sequencing error may be responsible. The chain employs TRBV25-1 and TRBJ2-1, with D perhaps matching TRBD2 (6 bases). The CDR3 extends over 14 amino acids. The germline V gene has CDR1 MGHDK and CDR2 SYGVNS. The CDR3 protein is CASTQGGENNEKFF. In nucleotides, the CDR3 is TGTGCCAGCACACAAGGAGGGGAGAACAATGAGAAGTTCTTC.

By sample fraction, this clonotype is medium-sized (0.01 to 0.1%). The chain combines TRBV12-3 or TRBV12-4 with TRBJ2-1; D is unresolved. The germline V and J ends were trimmed by 1 base and 6 bases, with 7 bases remaining between them. The CDR3 loop spans 13 amino acids. The CDR3 region is CASSLGPTNEQFF. CDR3 DNA sequence: TGTGCCAGCAGTTTAGGGCCTACCAATGAGCAGTTCTTC.

About this clonotype: This may arise from a read error, as a much more abundant clone is one base away. This sequence joins TRBV29-1 and TRBJ1-2; possible D gene TRBD1, 5 bases. From germline, CDR1 is SQVTM and CDR2 ANQGSEA. V lost 6 bases, J lost 4 bases, and 15 bases lay in between. CDR3 length: 13 residues. The CDR3 nucleotides are TGCAGCGTGGGCGAACACGGGACCTATGGCTACACCTTC. Translating gives CSVGEHGTYGYTF.